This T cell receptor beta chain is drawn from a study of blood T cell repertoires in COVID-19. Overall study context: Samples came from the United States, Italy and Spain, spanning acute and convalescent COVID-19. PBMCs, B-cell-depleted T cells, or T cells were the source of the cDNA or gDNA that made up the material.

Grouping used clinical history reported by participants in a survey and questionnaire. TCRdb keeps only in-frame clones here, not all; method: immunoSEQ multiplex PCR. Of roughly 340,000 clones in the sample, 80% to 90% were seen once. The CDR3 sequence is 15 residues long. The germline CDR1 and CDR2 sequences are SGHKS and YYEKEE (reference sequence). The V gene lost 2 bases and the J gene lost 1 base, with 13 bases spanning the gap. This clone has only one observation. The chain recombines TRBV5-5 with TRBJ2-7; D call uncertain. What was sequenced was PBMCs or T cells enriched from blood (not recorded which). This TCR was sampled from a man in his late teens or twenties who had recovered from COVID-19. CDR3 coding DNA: TGTGCCAGCAGCTTAAACGTCGGCGGTTCCTACGAGCAGTACTTC. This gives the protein CASSLNVGGSYEQYF.